This T cell receptor beta chain was sequenced in a study of OX40 agonist ivuxolimab in advanced cancers. Profiling relied on immunoSEQ multiplex PCR, and the TCRdb table lists in-frame clones only, not all of them. The repertoire holds approximately 52,000 clones, with roughly 85% as singletons. Findings of the study overall: Expanded clones tended on average to be more numerous among CD8+ T cells than CD4+.

Trimming removed 4 bases at V and 3 bases at J, with 17 bases between. This CDR3 is built from 16 residues. Germline assignment: CDR1 ENHRY and CDR2 SYGVKD. This clone appeared once. As yet, its antigen is unknown. The rearrangement joins TRBV10-3 to TRBJ2-3, with a tentative D call TRBD2 (6 bases). The input for sequencing was CD4+ or CD8+ T cells sorted from blood, taken in a trial of the OX40 agonist ivuxolimab. The sequence derives from an adult with an advanced solid tumor such as melanoma, head and neck, liver or kidney cancer. CDR3 sequence (DNA): TGTGCCATCAGTGGGTGGGGGGATCCGGTGACAGATACGCAGTATTTT. This codes for CAISGWGDPVTDTQYF.